Listed here are 20 T cell receptor beta chains from one sample, sequenced in a study of blood T cell repertoires in COVID-19. TCRdb's copy holds only in-frame clones and misses some; the assay was immunoSEQ multiplex PCR. The sample carries some 130,000 clones, approximately 84% recorded once. The sample comprised peripheral blood. These receptors were collected from a woman older than 75 with acute or convalescent COVID-19.

The V gene is TRBV15, the J gene TRBJ1-2; TRBD1 agrees at 8 bases. The CDR3 covers 13 residues. Looked up from germline, CDR1 is LNHNV and CDR2 is YYDKDF (reference sequence). The J segment lost 6 bases and the V segment lost 1 base, leaving 1 base of the junction unmatched. CDR3: CATSRGTGNGYTF. CDR3 bases: TGTGCCACCAGCAGAGGGACAGGGAATGGCTACACCTTC. Full variable domain (rest looked up from reference TRBV15 and TRBJ1-2): DAMVIQNPRYQVTQFGKPVTLSCSQTLNHNVMYWYQQKSSQAPKLLFHYYDKDFNNEADTPDNFQSRRPNTSFCFLDIRSPGLGDTAMYLCATSRGTGNGYTFGSGTRLTVV.

In its sample, this clone was seen once. The rearrangement joins TRBV19 to TRBJ1-2, with no clear D. Trimming pared 6 bases from V and 0 bases from J, leaving 11 bases between. Germline CDR1 reads LNHDA; CDR2 reads SQIVND (reference sequence). This CDR3 is 14 amino acids long. The CDR3 sequence: CASREAITNYGYTF. Written as DNA, the CDR3 is TGTGCCAGTAGAGAGGCCATAACTAACTATGGCTACACCTTC.

Here the CDR3 DNA reads TGTGCCAGCAGCTCCCAATACGAGCAGTACTTC. Translating gives CASSSQYEQYF. The V gene is TRBV7-9, the J gene TRBJ2-7; no firm D call. Germline CDR1 SEHNR, CDR2 FQNEAQ (reference sequence). The germline V and J ends were trimmed by 4 bases and 4 bases, with 5 bases remaining between them. This CDR3 has 11 amino acids.

The rearrangement joins TRBV5-8 to TRBJ1-1; a possible D gene is TRBD1 (6 bases). Germline V lookup: CDR1 SGHTS, CDR2 YDEGEE. The CDR3 has 14 amino acids. The ends were cut back, 4 bases at V and 6 bases at J, with 16 bases in the middle. The DNA for the CDR3 is TGTGCCAGCAGCCCTCCTCTGGGGGCCCCTGAAGCTTTCTTT. Translating it yields CASSPPLGAPEAFF.

The chain recombines TRBV4-1 with TRBJ2-3; 10 positions match TRBD2. This CDR3 has 17 amino acids. Germline loops: CDR1 MGHRA, CDR2 YSYEKL. The ends lost 0 bases at V and 2 bases at J; junction bases unmatched: 5. CDR3 in DNA: TGCGCCAGCAGCCAAGAGGAGCGGGGGGGCCCCACAGATACGCAGTATTTT. Protein sequence: CASSQEERGGPTDTQYF.

The rearrangement joins TRBV18 to TRBJ1-1; 7 positions match TRBD1. Germline loops: CDR1 KGHSH, CDR2 LQKENI. V lost 0 bases and J lost 4; bases outside the gene matches: 5. CDR3 size: 15 residues. The CDR3 region is CASSPPLGGSTEAFF. The CDR3 region has the DNA TGTGCCAGCTCACCACCTTTAGGGGGCAGCACTGAAGCTTTCTTT. The full variable domain, completed using reference TRBV18 and TRBJ1-1, is NAGVMQNPRHLVRRRGQEARLRCSPMKGHSHVYWYRQLPEEGLKFMVYLQKENIIDESGMPKERFSAEFPKEGPSILRIQQVVRGDSAAYFCASSPPLGGSTEAFFGQGTRLTVV.

The CDR3 DNA reads TGCGCCAGCAGCCAAGAGGGAGACAGGGTGAACTCTGGAAACACCATATATTTT. Translated: CASSQEGDRVNSGNTIYF. The chain couples TRBV4-3 to TRBJ1-3; the match to TRBD1 covers 7 bases. The CDR3 has 18 residues. Germline assignment: CDR1 LGHNA and CDR2 YSLEER. The trim removed 0 bases at V and 0 bases at J, leaving 8 bases unmatched.

A remark on this clone: The junction shows a germline mismatch at one end, possibly a read error. CDR3 loop: CASREDRGPNYGYTF. Written as DNA, the CDR3 is TGTGCCAGCAGGGAAGACAGGGGGCCTAACTATGGCTACACCTTC. The chain joins TRBV2 to TRBJ1-2; 10 nucleotides align to TRBD1. Germline-derived CDR1 and CDR2 are SNHLY and FYNNEI. The length of the CDR3 is 15 residues.

The rearrangement links TRBV25-1 to TRBJ2-1; 12 bases agree with TRBD1. The CDR3 covers 16 residues. With V trimmed by 6 bases and J by 0 bases, 3 bases remained unmatched. Germline V gene sequence: CDR1 MGHDK, CDR2 SYGVNS. The CDR3 DNA sequence: TGTGCCAGCAGCTTGGGACAGGGGGCCTCCTACAATGAGCAGTTCTTC. This codes for CASSLGQGASYNEQFF.

CDR3 residues: CASSLPTGMEAFF. As DNA, the CDR3 is TGTGCCAGCAGCCTCCCGACAGGGATGGAAGCTTTCTTT. The V gene is TRBV5-4, the J gene TRBJ1-1; TRBD1 matches at 7 bases. The CDR3 has 13 amino acids. CDR1 and CDR2 from the germline V gene are SGHNT and YYREEE (reference sequence). J gave up 8 bases and V 4 bases, and 8 bases lay outside the gene matches.

This chain links TRBV5-6 with TRBJ1-5, with D maybe TRBD1 (6 bases). Trimming stripped 1 base from V and 6 bases from J, with 14 bases between. This CDR3 has 15 amino acids. CDR1 and CDR2 from the germline V gene are SGHDT and YYEEEE. The DNA for the CDR3 is TGTGCCAGCAGCTTGACGGGGGGCGAGGGTCAGCCCCAGCATTTT. Amino acid sequence: CASSLTGGEGQPQHF. The variable domain in full, with the rest retrieved from reference TRBV5-6 and TRBJ1-5, is DAGVTQSPTHLIKTRGQQVTLRCSPKSGHDTVSWYQQALGQGPQFIFQYYEEEERQRGNFPDRFSGHQFPNYSSELNVNALLLGDSALYLCASSLTGGEGQPQHFGDGTRLSIL.

The chain joins TRBV6-1 to TRBJ1-3; D possibly corresponds to TRBD1 (6 bases). The CDR3 length is 16 residues. Germline CDR1 and CDR2: MNHNS and SASEGT. Trimming removed 4 bases at V and 2 bases at J, with 15 bases between. The DNA for the CDR3 is TGTGCCAGCAGTGGATTGGGCAGGGACACTGGAAACACCATATATTTT. It codes for CASSGLGRDTGNTIYF.

Details on this clone: Germline is not matched at one junction end, which may reflect a read error. V and J are TRBV7-8 and TRBJ1-3; D is possibly TRBD1 (5 bases). From germline, CDR1 is SGHVS and CDR2 FQNEAQ. This CDR3 has 14 residues. CDR3 DNA sequence: TGTGCCAGCGGCTTGGGGCTAACTGGAAACACCATATATTTT. Encoded protein: CASGLGLTGNTIYF.

As concerns this clone: The same CDR3 also results from other DNA sequences found in this sample. The V call is TRBV18, the J call TRBJ2-1; 8 nucleotides line up with TRBD2. The CDR3 extends over 14 amino acids. V shed 6 bases, J shed 0 bases, and the junction held 1 base outside the gene matches. Germline lookup yields CDR1 KGHSH and CDR2 LQKENI. In DNA form, the CDR3 reads TGTGCCAGCTCCCGGGGGGGCTCCTACAATGAGCAGTTCTTC. This encodes CASSRGGSYNEQFF.

The chain couples TRBV29-1 to TRBJ1-1; TRBD1 matches 11 bases. The CDR3 covers 15 residues. CDR1 and CDR2 (germline): SQVTM, ANQGSEA. The trim removed 6 bases at V and 4 bases at J, leaving 10 bases unmatched. This CDR3 reads CSVDRDRGFGTEAFF. DNA for the CDR3: TGCAGCGTAGACCGGGACAGGGGGTTTGGCACTGAAGCTTTCTTT.

This clone was observed a single time. A read error may account for a junction end that differs from germline. V and J are TRBV7-7 and TRBJ2-1, with 11 bases matching TRBD2. Germline V gene sequence: CDR1 SSHAT, CDR2 FNYEAQ (reference sequence). The CDR3 covers 16 residues. CDR3 region: CASSSEGLAARGEQFF. The CDR3 DNA is TGTGCTAGCAGCTCGGAGGGACTAGCGGCCAGAGGCGAGCAGTTCTTC.

This clone was observed at least ten times. The chain combines TRBV4-3 with TRBJ1-1; D may be TRBD1 (6 bases). V lost 4 bases, J lost 8 bases, and 14 bases lay in between. CDR1 and CDR2 from the germline V gene are LGHNA and YSLEER. The CDR3 is 13 amino acids. The CDR3 protein is CASSPKWGGEAFF. CDR3 nucleotide sequence: TGCGCCAGCAGCCCTAAATGGGGGGGCGAAGCTTTCTTT.

This chain connects TRBV6-2 or TRBV6-3 to TRBJ1-2; tentatively, D is TRBD1 (5 bases). The germline gives CDR1 MNHEY, CDR2 SVGEGT. V was cut by 2 bases and J by 7 bases, with 14 bases left in between. This CDR3 has 14 amino acids. Here the CDR3 reads CASSYGPLGGGYTF. CDR3 sequence (DNA): TGTGCCAGCAGTTACGGCCCCCTGGGGGGTGGCTACACCTTC.

The chain uses TRBV24-1 and TRBJ1-5, with 9 bases that match TRBD1. This CDR3 region has 16 residues. Trimming at V came to 5 bases and at J to 0 bases, leaving 4 bases not matched to a gene. CDR1 and CDR2 (germline): KGHDR, SFDVKD. The CDR3 coding sequence is TGTGCCACCAGTGCCGGGGGACAGGGTAGCAATCAGCCCCAGCATTTT. The encoded protein is CATSAGGQGSNQPQHF.

The chain combines TRBV28 with TRBJ2-2; TRBD2 matches at 7 bases. Germline V gives CDR1 MDHEN, CDR2 SYDVKM. The CDR3 covers 13 residues. V lost 8 bases and J lost 1; bases outside the gene matches: 1. CDR3 protein: CASGGVNTGELFF. CDR3 nucleotide sequence: TGTGCCAGCGGGGGGGTGAACACCGGGGAGCTGTTTTTT.